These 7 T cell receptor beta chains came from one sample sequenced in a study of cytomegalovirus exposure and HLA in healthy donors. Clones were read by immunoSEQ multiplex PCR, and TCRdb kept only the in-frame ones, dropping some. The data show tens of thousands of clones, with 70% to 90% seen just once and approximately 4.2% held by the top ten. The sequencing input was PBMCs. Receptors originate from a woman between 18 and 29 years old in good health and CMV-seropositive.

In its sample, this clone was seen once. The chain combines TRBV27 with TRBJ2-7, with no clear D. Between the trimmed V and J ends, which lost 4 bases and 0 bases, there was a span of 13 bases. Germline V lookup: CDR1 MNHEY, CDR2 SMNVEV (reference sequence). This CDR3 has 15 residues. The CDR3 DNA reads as TGTGCCAGCAGTTCGGCAGGCCCGAGCTCCTACGAGCAGTACTTC. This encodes CASSSAGPSSYEQYF.

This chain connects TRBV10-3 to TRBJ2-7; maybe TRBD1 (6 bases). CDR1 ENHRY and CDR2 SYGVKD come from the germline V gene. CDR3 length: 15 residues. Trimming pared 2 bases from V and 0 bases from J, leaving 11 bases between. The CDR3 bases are TGTGCCATCAGTGAGGGACAGAGCGACTCCTACGAGCAGTACTTC. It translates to CAISEGQSDSYEQYF.

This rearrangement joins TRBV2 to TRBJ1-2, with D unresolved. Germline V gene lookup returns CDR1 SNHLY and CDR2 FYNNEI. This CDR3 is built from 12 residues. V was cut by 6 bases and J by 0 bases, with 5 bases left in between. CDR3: CASRGANYGYTF. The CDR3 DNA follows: TGTGCCAGCAGGGGAGCTAACTATGGCTACACCTTC.

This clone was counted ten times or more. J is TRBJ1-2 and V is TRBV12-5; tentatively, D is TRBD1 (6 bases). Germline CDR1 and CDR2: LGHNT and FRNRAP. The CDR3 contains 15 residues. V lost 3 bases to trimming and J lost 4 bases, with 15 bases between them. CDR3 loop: CASGLVSDSVYGYTF. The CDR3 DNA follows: TGTGCTAGTGGTTTAGTTTCGGACAGCGTCTATGGCTACACCTTC.

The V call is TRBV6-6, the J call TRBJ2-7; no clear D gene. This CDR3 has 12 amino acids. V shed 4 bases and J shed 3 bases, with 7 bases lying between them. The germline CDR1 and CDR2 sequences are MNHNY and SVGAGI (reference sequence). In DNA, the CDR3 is TGTGCCAGCAGTTTTGGCGGCTACGAGCAGTACTTC. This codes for CASSFGGYEQYF.

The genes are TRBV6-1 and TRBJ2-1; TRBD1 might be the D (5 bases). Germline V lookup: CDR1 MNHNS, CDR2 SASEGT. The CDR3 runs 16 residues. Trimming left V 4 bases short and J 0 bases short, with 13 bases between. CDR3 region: CASSVERGFSYNEQFF. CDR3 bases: TGTGCCAGCAGTGTAGAAAGGGGCTTCTCCTACAATGAGCAGTTCTTC.

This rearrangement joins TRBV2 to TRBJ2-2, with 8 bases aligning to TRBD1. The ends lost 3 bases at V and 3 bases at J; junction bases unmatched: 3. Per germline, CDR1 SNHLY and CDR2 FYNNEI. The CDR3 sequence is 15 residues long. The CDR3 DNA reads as TGTGCCAGCAGTGATGTGGACAGGGACACCGGGGAGCTGTTTTTT. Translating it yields CASSDVDRDTGELFF.